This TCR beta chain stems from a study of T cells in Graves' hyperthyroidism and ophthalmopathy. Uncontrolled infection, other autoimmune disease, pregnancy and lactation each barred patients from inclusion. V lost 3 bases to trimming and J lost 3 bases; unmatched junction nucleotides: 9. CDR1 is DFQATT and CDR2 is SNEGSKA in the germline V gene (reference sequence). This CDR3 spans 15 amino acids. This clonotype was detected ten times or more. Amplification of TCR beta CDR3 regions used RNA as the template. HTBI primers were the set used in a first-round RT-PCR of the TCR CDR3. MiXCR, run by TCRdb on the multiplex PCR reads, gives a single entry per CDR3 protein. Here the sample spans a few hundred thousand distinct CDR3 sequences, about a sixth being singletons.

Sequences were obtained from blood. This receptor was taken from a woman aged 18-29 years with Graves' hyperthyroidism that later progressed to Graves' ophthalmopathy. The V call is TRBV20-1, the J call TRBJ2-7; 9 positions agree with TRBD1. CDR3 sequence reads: CSARKGQGPGYEQYF. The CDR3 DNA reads TGCAGTGCTAGGAAGGGACAGGGCCCAGGCTACGAGCAGTACTTC.